The source of this T cell receptor (beta chain) is a study of blood T cell repertoires in COVID-19. Study at large: PBMCs, B-cell-depleted T cells, or T cells provided the cDNA or gDNA that made up the material.

TCRdb keeps only in-frame clones here, not all; method: immunoSEQ multiplex PCR. The sample holds approximately 200,000 clones; around 80% are singletons and the top ten take 5.1%. The CDR3 runs to 14 residues. Germline-derived CDR1 and CDR2 are SGHRS and YFSETQ. J lost 9 bases, V lost 4 bases, and 8 bases had no gene match. This clone was found once. What was sequenced was peripheral blood. The chain is built from TRBV5-1 and TRBJ2-7; TRBD2 matches 12 bases. This TCR was sampled from a human donor in a cohort sampled during active COVID-19. The CDR3 region is CASSRSSGRVAQYF. CDR3 sequence (DNA): TGCGCCAGCAGCCGGTCTAGCGGGAGGGTAGCGCAGTACTTC.